Given below is one T cell receptor beta chain in context. What it recognizes is unknown. Germline V lookup: CDR1 LNHDA, CDR2 SQIVND (reference sequence). The CDR3 consists of 13 residues. V was shortened by 9 bases and J by 7 bases, with 15 bases between the two germline ends. TCRdb's copy holds only in-frame clones and misses some; the assay was immunoSEQ multiplex PCR. In the table there are fewer than 150,000 clones, around 90% of which are singletons. These data are taken from a study of T cell responses to AZD1222 COVID-19 vaccine. The wider study: Second-dose timings of about 4 or about 12 weeks were pooled.

Study conclusions and caveats: Unmutated variant regions are reportedly the target of nearly half of TCRs that are spike-specific. Only a handful of AZD1222 recipients tested seropositive at baseline. Most donors were white British and more were female, and clonal diversity was possibly underestimated.

The TCR was taken from an adult in good health. The source material was peripheral blood, sampled on day 0 of AZD1222 vaccination. The genes are TRBV19 and TRBJ1-4, with D unresolved. CDR3 region: CASWAHGFEKLFF. DNA of the CDR3: TGTGCCAGCTGGGCCCACGGCTTTGAAAAACTGTTTTTT.